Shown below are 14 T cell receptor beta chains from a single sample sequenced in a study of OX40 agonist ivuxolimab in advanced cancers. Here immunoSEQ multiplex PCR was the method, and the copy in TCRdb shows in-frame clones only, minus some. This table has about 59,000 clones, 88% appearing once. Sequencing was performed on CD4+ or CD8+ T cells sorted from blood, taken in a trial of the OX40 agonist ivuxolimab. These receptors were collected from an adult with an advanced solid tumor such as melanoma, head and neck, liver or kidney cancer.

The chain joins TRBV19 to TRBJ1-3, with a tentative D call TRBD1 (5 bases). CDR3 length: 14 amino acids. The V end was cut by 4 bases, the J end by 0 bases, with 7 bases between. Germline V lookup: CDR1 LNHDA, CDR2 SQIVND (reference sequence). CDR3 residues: CASSTGASGNTIYF. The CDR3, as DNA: TGTGCCAGTAGTACCGGGGCCTCTGGAAACACCATATATTTT. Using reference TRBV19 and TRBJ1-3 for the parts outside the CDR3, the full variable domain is DGGITQSPKYLFRKEGQNVTLSCEQNLNHDAMYWYRQDPGQGLRLIYYSQIVNDFQKGDIAEGYSVSREKKESFPLTVTSAQKNPTAFYLCASSTGASGNTIYFGEGSWLTVV.

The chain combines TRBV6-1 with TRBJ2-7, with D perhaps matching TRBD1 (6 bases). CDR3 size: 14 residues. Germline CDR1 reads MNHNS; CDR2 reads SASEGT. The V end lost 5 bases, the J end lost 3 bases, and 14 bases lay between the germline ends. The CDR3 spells CASSSSGVGYEQYF. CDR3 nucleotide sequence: TGTGCCAGCAGTTCCTCAGGGGTGGGCTACGAGCAGTACTTC.

In DNA form, the CDR3 reads TGTGCCACCAGCAGGGGACGACCAGGTCCAGATACGCAGTATTTT. This gives the protein CATSRGRPGPDTQYF. The chain combines TRBV15 with TRBJ2-3; D is perhaps TRBD1 or TRBD2 (5 bases each). In germline, CDR1 is LNHNV, CDR2 YYDKDF (reference sequence). V lost 3 bases, J lost 4 bases, and 14 bases lay in between. The CDR3 has 15 amino acids.

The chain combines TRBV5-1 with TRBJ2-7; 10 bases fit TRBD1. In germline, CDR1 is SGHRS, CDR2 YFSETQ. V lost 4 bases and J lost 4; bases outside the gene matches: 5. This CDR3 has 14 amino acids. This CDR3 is CASSRDRGRYEQYF. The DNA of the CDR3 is TGCGCCAGCAGCCGGGACAGGGGCCGATACGAGCAGTACTTC.

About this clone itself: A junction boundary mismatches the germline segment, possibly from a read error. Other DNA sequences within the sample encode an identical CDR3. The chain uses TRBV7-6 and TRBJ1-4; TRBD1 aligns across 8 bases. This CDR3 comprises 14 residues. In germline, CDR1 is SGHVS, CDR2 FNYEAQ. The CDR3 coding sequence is TGTGCCAGCAGCGGGTCTCAGGGGGCTGAAAAGCTGTTTTTT. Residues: CASSGSQGAEKLFF. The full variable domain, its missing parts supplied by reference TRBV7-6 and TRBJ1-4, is GAGVSQSPRYKVTKRGQDVALRCDPISGHVSLYWYRQALGQGPEFLTYFNYEAQQDKSGLPNDRFSAERPEGSISTLTIQRTEQRDSAMYRCASSGSQGAEKLFFGSGTQLSVL.

As DNA, the CDR3 is TGTGCCAGCAGCTTAGATGGGAGGGCCTCCGAGCAGTACTTC. Translation: CASSLDGRASEQYF. This chain joins TRBV11-2 and TRBJ2-7; 7 nucleotides match TRBD2. CDR1 and CDR2 (germline): SGHAT, FQNNGV. V gave up 0 bases and J gave up 6 bases; unmatched junction bases: 5. The CDR3 is made up of 14 amino acids. The full variable domain, in which reference TRBV11-2 and TRBJ2-7 provide the parts outside the CDR3, is EAGVAQSPRYKIIEKRQSVAFWCNPISGHATLYWYQQILGQGPKLLIQFQNNGVVDDSQLPKDRFSAERLKGVDSTLKIQPAKLEDSAVYLCASSLDGRASEQYFGPGTRLTVT.

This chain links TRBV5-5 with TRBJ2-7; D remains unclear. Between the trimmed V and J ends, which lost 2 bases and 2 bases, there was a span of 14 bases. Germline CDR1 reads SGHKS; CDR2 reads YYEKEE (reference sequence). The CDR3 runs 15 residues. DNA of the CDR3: TGTGCCAGCAGCTTCCTTAAGGCAGGCACCTACGAGCAGTACTTC. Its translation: CASSFLKAGTYEQYF.

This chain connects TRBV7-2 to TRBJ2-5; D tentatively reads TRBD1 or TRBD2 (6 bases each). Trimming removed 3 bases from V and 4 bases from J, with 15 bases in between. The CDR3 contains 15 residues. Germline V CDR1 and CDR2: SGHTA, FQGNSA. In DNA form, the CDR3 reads TGTGCCAGCAGCTTGAGTAGCGGAGGGGGAGAGACCCAGTACTTC. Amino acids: CASSLSSGGGETQYF.

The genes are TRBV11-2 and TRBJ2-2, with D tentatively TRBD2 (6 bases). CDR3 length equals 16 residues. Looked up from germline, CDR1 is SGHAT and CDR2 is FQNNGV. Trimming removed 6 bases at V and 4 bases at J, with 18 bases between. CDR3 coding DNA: TGTGCCAGCAGGAGATTTGCGGGACTGACCACCGGGGAGCTGTTTTTT. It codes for CASRRFAGLTTGELFF.

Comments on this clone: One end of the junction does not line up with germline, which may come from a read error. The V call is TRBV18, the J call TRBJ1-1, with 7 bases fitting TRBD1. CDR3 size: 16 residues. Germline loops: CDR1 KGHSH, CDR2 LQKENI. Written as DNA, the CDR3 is TGTGCCAGTTCACAAGGGACAGCCGTGATGAACACTGAAGCTTTCTTT. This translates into CASSQGTAVMNTEAFF.

CDR3 nucleotides: TGCGCCAGCAGCCCCCGACAGGGCGGCCCTGGGGCCAACGTCCTGACTTTC. Protein product: CASSPRQGGPGANVLTF. The chain recombines TRBV5-1 with TRBJ2-6, with 7 positions matching TRBD1. Losses at the gene ends were 4 bases for V and 2 bases for J; bases not matched to a gene: 9. Germline V gene sequence: CDR1 SGHRS, CDR2 YFSETQ. The CDR3 is made up of 17 amino acids.

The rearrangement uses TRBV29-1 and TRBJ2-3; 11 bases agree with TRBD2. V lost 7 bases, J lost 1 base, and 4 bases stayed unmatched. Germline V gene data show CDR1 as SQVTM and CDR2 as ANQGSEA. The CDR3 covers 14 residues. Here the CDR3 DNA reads TGCAGCGAATCGGGACTAGCGGGCACAGATACGCAGTATTTT. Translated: CSESGLAGTDTQYF.

The chain's CDR3 is CASSASTRTFVTAPLHF. Written as DNA, the CDR3 is TGTGCCAGCAGCGCCTCAACTAGGACATTCGTGACGGCACCCCTCCACTTT. This chain joins TRBV9 and TRBJ1-6; D perhaps matches TRBD1 (5 bases). The CDR3 consists of 17 residues. V was clipped by 3 bases and J by 11 bases, with 24 bases between them. Germline loops: CDR1 SGDLS, CDR2 YYNGEE.

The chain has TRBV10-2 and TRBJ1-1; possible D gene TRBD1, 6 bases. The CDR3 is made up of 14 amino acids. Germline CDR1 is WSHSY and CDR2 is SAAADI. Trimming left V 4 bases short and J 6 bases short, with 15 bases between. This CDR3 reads CASSVAGGAAEAFF. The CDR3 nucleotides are TGCGCCAGCAGTGTAGCCGGGGGGGCCGCTGAAGCTTTCTTT.